Below, 3 T cell receptor beta chains from the same sample are listed, as sequenced in a study of identical twins' blood T cells. TCRdb used MiXCR to reprocess the 5' RACE reads, holding one entry per CDR3 protein. The sample yields 300,000 to 450,000 distinct CDR3 sequences, approximately 30% seen once. The material sequenced was PBMCs. The origin of the receptors is a woman aged 18-49 years in good health.

V is TRBV12-3 or TRBV12-4 and J is TRBJ1-1; D call uncertain. V was shortened by 3 bases and J by 7 bases, with 12 bases between the two germline ends. The length of the CDR3 is 13 residues. The CDR3 coding sequence is TGTGCCAGCAGTTTCCGGCGTGAACTTGAAGCTTTCTTT. It is translated as CASSFRRELEAFF.

This clonotype was observed a few times. The chain joins TRBV2 to TRBJ2-4; no clear D gene. The ends were cut back, 6 bases at V and 11 bases at J, with 11 bases in the middle. The CDR3 has 11 amino acids. Germline V gene data show CDR1 as SNHLY and CDR2 as FYNNEI. The CDR3: CASSSVNVQYF. CDR3 bases: TGTGCCAGCAGCTCCGTTAACGTTCAGTACTTC. The full variable domain, in which reference TRBV2 and TRBJ2-4 provide the parts outside the CDR3, is EPEVTQTPSHQVTQMGQEVILRCVPISNHLYFYWYRQILGQKVEFLVSFYNNEISEKSEIFDDQFSVERPDGSNFTLKIRSTKLEDSAMYFCASSSVNVQYFGAGTRLSVL.

This chain joins TRBV9 and TRBJ2-5; TRBD2 is a possible D gene (6 bases). The CDR3 has 14 amino acids. V was clipped by 4 bases and J by 2 bases, with 12 bases between them. Germline CDR1 is SGDLS and CDR2 is YYNGEE. CDR3 in DNA: TGTGCCAGCAGCTCTGGGACTGGTCAAGAGACCCAGTACTTC. Translated, it gives CASSSGTGQETQYF. Full variable domain (outside the CDR3, taken from reference TRBV9 and TRBJ2-5): DSGVTQTPKHLITATGQRVTLRCSPRSGDLSVYWYQQSLDQGLQFLIQYYNGEERAKGNILERFSAQQFPDLHSELNLSSLELGDSALYFCASSSGTGQETQYFGPGTRLLVL.